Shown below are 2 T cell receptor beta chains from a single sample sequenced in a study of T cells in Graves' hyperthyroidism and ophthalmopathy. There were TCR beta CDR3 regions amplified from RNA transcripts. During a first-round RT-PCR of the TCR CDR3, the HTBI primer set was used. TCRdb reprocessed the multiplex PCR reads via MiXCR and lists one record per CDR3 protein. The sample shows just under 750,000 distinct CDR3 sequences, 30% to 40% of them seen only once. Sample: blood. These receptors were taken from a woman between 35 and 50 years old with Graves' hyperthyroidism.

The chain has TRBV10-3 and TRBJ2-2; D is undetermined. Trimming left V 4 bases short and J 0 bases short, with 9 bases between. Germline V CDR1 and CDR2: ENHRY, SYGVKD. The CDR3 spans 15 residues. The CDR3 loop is CAISGTDANTGELFF. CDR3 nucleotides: TGTGCCATCAGTGGGACGGACGCGAACACCGGGGAGCTGTTTTTT.

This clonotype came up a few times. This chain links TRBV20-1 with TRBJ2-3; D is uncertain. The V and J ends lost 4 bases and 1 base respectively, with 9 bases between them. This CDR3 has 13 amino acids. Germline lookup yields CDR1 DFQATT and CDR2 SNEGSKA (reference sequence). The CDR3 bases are TGCAGTGCTACTGCGAGCGGCACAGATACGCAGTATTTT. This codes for CSATASGTDTQYF.